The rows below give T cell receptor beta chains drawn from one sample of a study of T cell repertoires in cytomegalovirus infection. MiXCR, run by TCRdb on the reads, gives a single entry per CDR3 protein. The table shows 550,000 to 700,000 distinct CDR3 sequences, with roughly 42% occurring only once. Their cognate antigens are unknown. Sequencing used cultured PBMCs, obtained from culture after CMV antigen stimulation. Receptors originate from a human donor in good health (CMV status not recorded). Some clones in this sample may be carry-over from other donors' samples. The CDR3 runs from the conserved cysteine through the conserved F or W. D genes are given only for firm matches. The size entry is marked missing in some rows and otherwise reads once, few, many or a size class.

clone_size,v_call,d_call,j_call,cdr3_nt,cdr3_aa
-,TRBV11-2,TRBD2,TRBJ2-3,TGTGCCAGCAGCTTTAGCGGGAGGGCCTTCACAGATACGCAGTATTTT,CASSFSGRAFTDTQYF
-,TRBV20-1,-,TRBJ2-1,TGCAGTGCTAGGTTGGGGGAAGGGGATGAGCAGTTCTTC,CSARLGEGDEQFF
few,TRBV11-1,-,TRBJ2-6,TGTGCCAGCAGCTTAGGGCAAATTTCTTCTGGGGCCAACGTCCTGACTTTC,CASSLGQISSGANVLTF
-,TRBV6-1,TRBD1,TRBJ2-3,TGTGCCAGCAGTTATGAGGGGGCCGAGTATTTT,CASSYEGAEYF
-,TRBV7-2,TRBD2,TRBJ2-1,TGTGCCAGCAGCTTAAGGCGGGAGCTCCCCTCACAGTTCTTC,CASSLRRELPSQFF
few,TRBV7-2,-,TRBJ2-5,TGTGCCAGCAGCTTCAGACAGTACCAAGAGACCCAGTACTTC,CASSFRQYQETQYF
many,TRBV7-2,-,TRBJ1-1,TGTGCCAGCAGCCCCTCAGGGCGGGGAACTGAAGCTTTCTTT,CASSPSGRGTEAFF
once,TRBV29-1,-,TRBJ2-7,TGCAGCGTTGTGTCACAGAAAGCCTACGAGCAGTACTTC,CSVVSQKAYEQYF
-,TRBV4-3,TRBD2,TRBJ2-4,TGCGCCAGCAGCCCGGGACTAGCCCGCGACATTCAGTACTTC,CASSPGLARDIQYF
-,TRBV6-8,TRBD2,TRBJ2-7,TGTGCCAGCAGTCAGCGGGGGACTGGCGAGCAGTACTTC,CASSQRGTGEQYF
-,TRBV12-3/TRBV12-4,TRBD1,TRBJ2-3,TGTGCCAGCAGCGTCGACAGGGTAATCCCAGATACGCAGTATTTT,CASSVDRVIPDTQYF
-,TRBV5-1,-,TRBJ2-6,TGCGCCAGCGGCTTGAGGGGGGCTCCCTCTGGGGCCAACGTCCTGACTTTC,CASGLRGAPSGANVLTF
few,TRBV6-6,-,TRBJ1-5,TGTGCCAGCAGTACTATTAGGGGATTATTGAGCAATCAGCCCCAGCATTTT,CASSTIRGLLSNQPQHF
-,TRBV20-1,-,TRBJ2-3,TGCAGTGCTAGAGTTAGCGGTCCAGATACGCAGTATTTT,CSARVSGPDTQYF
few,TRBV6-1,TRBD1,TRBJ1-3,TGTGCCAGCAGTCCGTTTCGGACAGGGGGCTCTGGAAACACCATATATTTT,CASSPFRTGGSGNTIYF
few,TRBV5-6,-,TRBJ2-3,TGTGCCAGCAGCTTGGAGGGACTGACTCTGGGAAATACGCAGTATTTT,CASSLEGLTLGNTQYF
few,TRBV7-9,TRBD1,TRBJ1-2,TGTGCCAGCACCATCGCAGGGGGTGCGAGAGGATACTATGGCTACACCTTC,CASTIAGGARGYYGYTF
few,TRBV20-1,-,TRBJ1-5,TGCAGTGGTGGTTTGGCCAATCAGCCCCAGCATTTT,CSGGLANQPQHF
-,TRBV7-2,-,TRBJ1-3,TGTGCCAGCAGCTTAACGACCCGAAACACCATATATTTT,CASSLTTRNTIYF
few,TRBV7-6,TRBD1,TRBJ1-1,TGTGCCAGCAGCCAACACAGGGGAGGGATGAACACTGAAGCTTTCTTT,CASSQHRGGMNTEAFF
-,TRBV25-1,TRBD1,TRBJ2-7,TGTGCCAGCAGTGATGGGTCGACAGGGGGCTACGAGCAGTACTTC,CASSDGSTGGYEQYF
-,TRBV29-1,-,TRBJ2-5,TGCAGCGCGTTGAGAGACCGTGAGATTTTGAAGACCCAGTACTTC,CSALRDREILKTQYF
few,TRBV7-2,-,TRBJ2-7,TGTGCCAGTTCCAGGGGATCTCACGAGCAGTACTTC,CASSRGSHEQYF
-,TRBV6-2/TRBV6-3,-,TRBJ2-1,TGTGCCAGCAGCCCCAGACTTACCGTACTAGGTGAGCAGTTCTTC,CASSPRLTVLGEQFF
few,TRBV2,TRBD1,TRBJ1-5,TGTGCCAGCAGTCGCTCCGGGACAGGGTACGATCAGCCCCAGCATTTT,CASSRSGTGYDQPQHF
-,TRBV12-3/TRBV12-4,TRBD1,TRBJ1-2,TGTGCCAGCAGCCCAGGCGGGACAGGGGCAAGTACCTTC,CASSPGGTGASTF
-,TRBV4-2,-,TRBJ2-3,TGTGCCAGCAGCCATGTCCGGGAATCAAGGGGCGGCGCAAGGTCCGATACGCAGTATTTT,CASSHVRESRGGARSDTQYF
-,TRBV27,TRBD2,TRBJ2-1,TGTGCCAGCTCCTCGTGGGAGGGTAGGGATGAGCAGTTCTTC,CASSSWEGRDEQFF
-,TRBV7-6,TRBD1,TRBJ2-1,TGTGCCAGCAGCCCCTCCGGGACAGGGCCCTACAATGAGCAGTTCTTC,CASSPSGTGPYNEQFF
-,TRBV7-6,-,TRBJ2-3,TGTGCCAGCAGCCCAGACCTCGGGGATACGCAGTATTTT,CASSPDLGDTQYF
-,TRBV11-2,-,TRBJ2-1,TGTGCCAGCAGCTTCTTGGACCTATTCTCCTACAATGAGCAGTTCTTC,CASSFLDLFSYNEQFF
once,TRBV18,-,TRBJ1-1,TGTGCCAGCTCACCTGCCCCGGGGGACACTGAAGCTTTCTTT,CASSPAPGDTEAFF
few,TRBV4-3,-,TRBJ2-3,TGCGCCAGCAGCCAAGGGTGGGGCCAGGGGTTGACAGATACGCAGTATTTT,CASSQGWGQGLTDTQYF
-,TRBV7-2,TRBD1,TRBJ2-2,TGTGCCAGCAGCCCCAGACAGGGGGGCACCGGGGAGCTGTTTTTT,CASSPRQGGTGELFF
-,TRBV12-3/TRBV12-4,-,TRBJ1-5,TGTGCCAGCTCGGGGGGGTATCAGCCCCAGCATTTT,CASSGGYQPQHF
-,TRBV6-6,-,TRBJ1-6,TGTGCCAGCAGGACAGAGAGCTCCTATAATTCACCCCTCCACTTT,CASRTESSYNSPLHF
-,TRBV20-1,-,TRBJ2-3,TGCAGTGCTAGGGGCGGGCGAACAGATACGCAGTATTTT,CSARGGRTDTQYF
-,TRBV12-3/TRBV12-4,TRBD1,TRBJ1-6,TGTGCCAGCAGTCGGACAGGGGGTGACTCACCCCTCCACTTT,CASSRTGGDSPLHF
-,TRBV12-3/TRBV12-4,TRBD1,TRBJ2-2,TGTGCCAGCAGTCCAACGGACAGGGGCGCCGGGGAGCTGTTTTTT,CASSPTDRGAGELFF
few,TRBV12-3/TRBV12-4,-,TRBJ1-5,TGTGCCAGCAGTTTATTTCCATCAGGGCCCCAGCATTTT,CASSLFPSGPQHF
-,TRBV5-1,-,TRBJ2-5,TGCGCCAGCAGCTTGGCTGCAGATCAAGAGACCCAGTACTTC,CASSLAADQETQYF
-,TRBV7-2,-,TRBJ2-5,TGTGCCAGCAGCTTAGGGGGGACGGTGGAAGAGACCCAGTACTTC,CASSLGGTVEETQYF
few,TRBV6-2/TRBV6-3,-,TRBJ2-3,TGTGCCAGCAGTTATTCAGAACACAACACAGATACGCAGTATTTT,CASSYSEHNTDTQYF
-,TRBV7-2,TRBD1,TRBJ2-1,TGTGCCAGCAGCCCAACAGGGGTGCCGGGTTACTACAATGAGCAGTTCTTC,CASSPTGVPGYYNEQFF
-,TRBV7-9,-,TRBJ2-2,TGTGCCAGCAGCTTAGTTTCGGGGGAGCTGTTTTTT,CASSLVSGELFF
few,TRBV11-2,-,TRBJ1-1,TGTGCCAGCAGCTCGACAGCAGAAGCTTTCTTT,CASSSTAEAFF
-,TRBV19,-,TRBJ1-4,TGTGCCAGTACCCGTTCCAGACTAAATGAAAAACTGTTTTTT,CASTRSRLNEKLFF
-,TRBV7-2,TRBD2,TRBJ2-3,TGTGCCAGCCCGGGGGGGGGGCAGTATTTT,CASPGGGQYF
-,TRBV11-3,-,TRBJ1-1,TGTGCCAGCAGTTGGGCCGCCGGGACTGAAGCTTTCTTT,CASSWAAGTEAFF